This T cell receptor (beta chain) is from a study of regulatory T cells in long-lasting Graves disease. The time point was: newly diagnosed GD, antithyroid drugs for less than 3 months. Extracted RNA from PBMCs served as the source of the TCR library. CDR1 SGHDN and CDR2 FVKESK come from the germline V gene. This CDR3 has 16 residues. V shed 5 bases and J 1 base; nucleotides not matched to a gene: 4. With iRepertoire HTBI primers and Arm-PCR of CDR3 regions, TCR beta libraries were built. One entry per CDR3 protein, called by TCRdb with MiXCR from the multiplex PCR reads. The data show about 400,000 distinct CDR3 sequences, with around 15% seen just once and around 20% held by the top ten. This sample also appeared in a second study, on T cells in Graves' hyperthyroidism and ophthalmopathy.

The sequence was collected from a woman under 30 with Graves disease. Material: peripheral blood mononuclear cells (PBMCs), obtained at new diagnosis, from a patient treated with antithyroid drugs. The chain couples TRBV14 to TRBJ2-6; 8 nucleotides line up with TRBD2. CDR3 coding DNA: TGTGCCAGCAGCTATAGCGGGGTGTCTGGGGCCAACGTCCTGACTTTC. Translating gives CASSYSGVSGANVLTF.